Below are 29 T cell receptor beta chains sequenced from a single sample in a study of T-cell memory formation after mild COVID-19. MiXCR, run by TCRdb on the 5' RACE reads, gives a single entry per CDR3 protein. The profile covers about 430,000 distinct CDR3 sequences, with roughly a quarter appearing a single time and around 8.1% taken by the ten largest. The sample comprised PBMCs or a T cell subset sorted from them (not recorded which). The receptors were gathered from an adult woman who had mild COVID-19 (a few samples of this study predate the infection). Cell type and time point are not known.

This clonotype was detected a few times. The CDR3 DNA sequence: TGTGCCAGCAGCTTAGCCGGGATAGCGCAAGAGACCCAGTACTTC. Protein: CASSLAGIAQETQYF. The chain has TRBV7-2 and TRBJ2-5, with D maybe TRBD2 (5 bases). V lost 0 bases to trimming and J lost 2 bases, with 10 bases between them. The length of the CDR3 is 15 residues. Germline CDR1 reads SGHTA; CDR2 reads FQGNSA.

The V and J genes are TRBV20-1 and TRBJ2-7; possibly TRBD1 for D (5 bases). This CDR3 has 14 amino acids. Trimming removed 3 bases at V and 3 bases at J, with 15 bases between. Germline V gives CDR1 DFQATT, CDR2 SNEGSKA (reference sequence). CDR3 nucleotide sequence: TGCAGTGCTAGGGCGACAGAATCCTACTACGAGCAGTACTTC. Its protein is CSARATESYYEQYF.

This clonotype was counted a few times. The chain links TRBV6-5 to TRBJ2-7; 8 nucleotides match TRBD1. V shed 6 bases and J 9 bases; nucleotides not matched to a gene: 10. Looked up from germline, CDR1 is MNHEY and CDR2 is SVGAGI. The CDR3 loop spans 13 amino acids. The CDR3 sequence is CASSRQGSPRQYF. DNA of the CDR3: TGTGCCAGCAGCAGACAGGGGTCTCCCCGGCAGTACTTC.

This clonotype was seen at least ten times. The chain employs TRBV30 and TRBJ2-1; 9 nucleotides agree with TRBD1. Germline trimming cut 8 bases from V and 3 bases from J; bases unmatched to any gene: 8. CDR3 length equals 14 residues. Germline V gene sequence: CDR1 GTSNPN, CDR2 SVGIG (reference sequence). CDR3 DNA sequence: TGTGCCAGATCCACAGGGGGCATCTACAATGAGCAGTTCTTC. Protein sequence: CARSTGGIYNEQFF.

The CDR3 spells CSAKEASGFSYNEQFF. In DNA, the CDR3 is TGCAGTGCTAAGGAGGCTAGCGGATTCTCCTACAATGAGCAGTTCTTC. The chain combines TRBV20-1 with TRBJ2-1, with TRBD2 matching over 7 bases. Germline CDR1 reads DFQATT; CDR2 reads SNEGSKA (reference sequence). V lost 4 bases, J lost 0 bases, and 9 bases stayed unmatched. The length of the CDR3 is 16 residues.

At least ten counts were recorded for this clonotype. The chain is built from TRBV12-3 or TRBV12-4 and TRBJ1-3, with D unclear. The CDR3 is made up of 12 amino acids. V was shortened by 5 bases and J by 1 base, with 3 bases between the two germline ends. CDR3 loop: CASSGSGNTIYF. CDR3 nucleotide sequence: TGTGCCAGCAGTGGATCTGGAAACACCATATATTTT.

This clonotype turned up a few times. V and J are TRBV12-3 or TRBV12-4 and TRBJ2-5; D may be TRBD2 (5 bases). The CDR3 is 14 residues long. Trimming stripped 6 bases from V and 7 bases from J, with 18 bases between. The CDR3 DNA follows: TGTGCCAGCAGCCTCGACCACCTCGCGGGGACCCAGTACTTC. Translation gives CASSLDHLAGTQYF.

This clonotype was found a few times. The gene calls are TRBV5-1 and TRBJ2-1, with D tentatively TRBD2 (6 bases). The V gene lost 3 bases and the J gene lost 0 bases, with 10 bases spanning the gap. The CDR3 spans 15 residues. Germline CDR1 SGHRS, CDR2 YFSETQ. The CDR3, as DNA: TGCGCCAGCAGCTGGGGGGACGGCTCCTACAATGAGCAGTTCTTC. This sequence encodes CASSWGDGSYNEQFF. The full variable domain, rest sourced from reference TRBV5-1 and TRBJ2-1, is KAGVTQTPRYLIKTRGQQVTLSCSPISGHRSVSWYQQTPGQGLQFLFEYFSETQRNKGNFPGRFSGRQFSNSRSEMNVSTLELGDSALYLCASSWGDGSYNEQFFGPGTRLTVL.

The rearrangement uses TRBV25-1 and TRBJ1-2; D possibly corresponds to TRBD1 (5 bases). The germline CDR1 and CDR2 sequences are MGHDK and SYGVNS. Trimming pared 7 bases from V and 8 bases from J, leaving 17 bases between. The CDR3 sequence is 13 residues long. CDR3 region: CASTIGASSGYTF. In nucleotides, the CDR3 is TGTGCCAGCACGATCGGGGCTTCTTCGGGCTACACCTTC.

The chain is built from TRBV5-1 and TRBJ2-7; TRBD1 agrees at 10 bases. There are 13 residues in the CDR3. Germline trimming cut 3 bases from V and 6 bases from J; bases unmatched to any gene: 3. Germline assignment: CDR1 SGHRS and CDR2 YFSETQ. CDR3 sequence (DNA): TGCGCCAGCAGCTGGGACAGGGGAGGCGAGCAGTACTTC. It yields the protein CASSWDRGGEQYF.

This clonotype was counted a few times. The rearrangement joins TRBV28 to TRBJ2-2; no definite D call. The germline V and J ends were trimmed by 4 bases and 1 base, with 4 bases remaining between them. This CDR3 comprises 13 residues. Germline V gene sequence: CDR1 MDHEN, CDR2 SYDVKM. The DNA for the CDR3 is TGTGCCAGCAGTTCGGAGAACACCGGGGAGCTGTTTTTT. This sequence encodes CASSSENTGELFF.

This chain links TRBV20-1 with TRBJ1-1; D is unresolved. Trimming removed 0 bases from V and 1 base from J, with 3 bases in between. This CDR3 contains 12 residues. Germline V CDR1 and CDR2: DFQATT, SNEGSKA (reference sequence). The CDR3 DNA is TGCAGTGCTAGAGAGGGGAACACTGAAGCTTTCTTT. Amino acid sequence: CSAREGNTEAFF.

The table lists this clonotype with a few counts. The chain joins TRBV5-1 to TRBJ2-3; a weak D match, TRBD1 (7 bases). The germline V gene encodes CDR1 SGHRS and CDR2 YFSETQ. Deletions cut 5 bases from V and 5 bases from J, with 18 bases between. This CDR3 has 15 amino acids. CDR3 sequence (DNA): TGCGCCAGCAGTCCAGGGGGGCCGACCGGAGATACGCAGTATTTT. It translates to CASSPGGPTGDTQYF.

In its sample, this clonotype was seen a few times. The chain is built from TRBV20-1 and TRBJ2-3, with a tentative D call TRBD2 (6 bases). The germline CDR1 and CDR2 sequences are DFQATT and SNEGSKA (reference sequence). This CDR3 region has 15 residues. Trimming left V 1 base short and J 0 bases short, with 11 bases between. The CDR3 DNA follows: TGCAGTGCTAGAGCGGGCGGGGCAAGCACAGATACGCAGTATTTT. This encodes CSARAGGASTDTQYF.

The chain uses TRBV7-3 and TRBJ2-1, with TRBD1 matching over 10 bases. V lost 4 bases and J lost 4; bases outside the gene matches: 19. This CDR3 comprises 20 residues. Germline CDR1 and CDR2: SGHTA and FQGTGA. CDR3 nucleotide sequence: TGTGCCAGCAGCTCCGCCCGGACAGGGGGGCGCAACTTGGGGTACAATGAGCAGTTCTTC. Translation: CASSSARTGGRNLGYNEQFF.

The chain uses TRBV15 and TRBJ2-7; D not certain. The CDR3 contains 15 residues. V shed 0 bases and J shed 5 bases, with 14 bases lying between them. CDR1 is LNHNV and CDR2 is YYDKDF in the germline V gene (reference sequence). The CDR3 sequence: CATSRDWAGTHEQYF. The CDR3 nucleotides read TGTGCCACCAGCAGAGATTGGGCAGGAACCCACGAGCAGTACTTC.

The J gene is TRBJ2-5, the V gene TRBV7-3; a weak D match, TRBD1 (5 bases). V was shortened by 2 bases and J by 4 bases, with 11 bases between the two germline ends. Germline V gene lookup returns CDR1 SGHTA and CDR2 FQGTGA. The CDR3 runs 14 residues. The CDR3, as DNA: TGTGCCAGCAGCTTATTTGGGCAGGGAGAGACCCAGTACTTC. Protein: CASSLFGQGETQYF.

This clonotype showed up just a few times. V gene TRBV4-1 combines with J gene TRBJ1-1; a weak D match, TRBD1 (5 bases). The germline CDR1 and CDR2 sequences are MGHRA and YSYEKL. With 0 bases removed from V and 1 base from J, the gap between germline ends came to 33 bases. The CDR3 covers 23 residues. The CDR3: CASSQEPYVGFREDGYGNTEAFF. CDR3 DNA: TGCGCCAGCAGCCAAGAGCCTTACGTGGGATTCAGGGAAGACGGTTACGGGAACACTGAAGCTTTCTTT.

This clonotype was seen a handful of times. The genes are TRBV30 and TRBJ2-7; possible D gene TRBD1, 5 bases. Germline CDR1 is GTSNPN and CDR2 is SVGIG (reference sequence). V was shortened by 0 bases and J by 1 base, with 16 bases between the two germline ends. CDR3 length: 16 amino acids. The CDR3 here is CAWSVRSTYRSYEQYF. CDR3 DNA sequence: TGTGCCTGGAGTGTACGGTCAACCTACAGGTCCTACGAGCAGTACTTC.

Only a few counts were recorded for this clonotype. The chain employs TRBV7-9 and TRBJ2-5, with D uncertain. CDR3 size: 16 residues. The V gene lost 5 bases and the J gene lost 2 bases, with 18 bases spanning the gap. Germline CDR1 reads SEHNR; CDR2 reads FQNEAQ (reference sequence). DNA of the CDR3: TGTGCCAGCAGCCGGACCTTTACCGGGCAACAAGAGACCCAGTACTTC. Translation: CASSRTFTGQQETQYF.

The chain uses TRBV5-1 and TRBJ2-2; 14 positions agree with TRBD2. CDR1 and CDR2 from the germline V gene are SGHRS and YFSETQ. This CDR3 spans 17 amino acids. V shed 7 bases, J shed 5 bases, and the junction held 10 bases outside the gene matches. In nucleotides, the CDR3 is TGCGCCAGCGGAAAGGGACTAGCGGGAGTTGATACCGGGGAGCTGTTTTTT. Encoded protein: CASGKGLAGVDTGELFF.

The chain joins TRBV6-2 or TRBV6-3 to TRBJ2-7; D is possibly TRBD1 (5 bases). This CDR3 has 13 residues. CDR1 is MNHEY and CDR2 is SVGEGT in the germline V gene. Trimming cost V 2 bases and J 2 bases, with 7 bases left between them. DNA of the CDR3: TGTGCCAGCAGTTACAAGGGGACCTACGAGCAGTACTTC. Residues: CASSYKGTYEQYF.

J is TRBJ1-2 and V is TRBV14, with 9 bases identical to TRBD1. The trim removed 5 bases at V and 2 bases at J, leaving 9 bases unmatched. CDR1 is SGHDN and CDR2 is FVKESK in the germline V gene. The CDR3 has 16 residues. CDR3 in DNA: TGTGCCAGCAGCTTACCGGGACAGGGCCCCAACTATGGCTACACCTTC. This gives the protein CASSLPGQGPNYGYTF.

The CDR3 sequence: CASSLAAPSSYEQYF. DNA for the CDR3: TGCGCCAGCAGCTTGGCAGCCCCGAGCTCCTACGAGCAGTACTTC. This sequence joins TRBV5-1 and TRBJ2-7; D ambiguous. The CDR3 has 15 amino acids. Germline-derived CDR1 and CDR2 are SGHRS and YFSETQ. Between the trimmed V and J ends, which lost 0 bases and 0 bases, there was a span of 10 bases.

V is TRBV27 and J is TRBJ2-7, with TRBD2 identical over 12 bases. The V gene end was trimmed by 6 bases and the J gene end by 6 bases; junction bases not matched to a gene: 15. Germline CDR1 and CDR2: MNHEY and SMNVEV (reference sequence). This CDR3 has 17 amino acids. CDR3 coding DNA: TGTGCCAGCAGGCCGGGACTAGCGGGTCCCCTCCTGGGCGAGCAGTACTTC. Its protein is CASRPGLAGPLLGEQYF.

This clonotype was seen a handful of times. The rearrangement uses TRBV9 and TRBJ2-7; the D gene is possibly TRBD1 (5 bases). V lost 4 bases, J lost 3 bases, and 17 bases lay in between. Per the germline V gene, CDR1 is SGDLS and CDR2 is YYNGEE. This CDR3 region has 15 residues. DNA of the CDR3: TGTGCCAGCAGCCCCTCGGTCCAGGGCTACTACGAGCAGTACTTC. Its translation: CASSPSVQGYYEQYF.

The rearrangement joins TRBV6-2 or TRBV6-3 to TRBJ2-7; 7 bases map to TRBD1. Germline V lookup: CDR1 MNHEY, CDR2 SVGEGT. The CDR3 is 14 residues long. The V and J ends lost 5 bases and 6 bases, in that order; junction bases with no gene match: 10. The CDR3 region is CASSPTGTVSEQYF. CDR3 bases: TGTGCCAGCAGTCCGACCGGGACAGTATCCGAGCAGTACTTC.

J is TRBJ1-5 and V is TRBV6-2 or TRBV6-3; a weak D match, TRBD1 (5 bases). In germline, CDR1 is MNHEY, CDR2 SVGEGT. V was pared by 5 bases and J by 0 bases, with 17 bases between. There are 17 residues in the CDR3. The CDR3 region is CASSPMIRGYSNQPQHF. The CDR3 DNA follows: TGTGCCAGCAGTCCCATGATCCGGGGGTATAGCAATCAGCCCCAGCATTTT.

This clonotype was seen a handful of times. The chain recombines TRBV20-1 with TRBJ1-1, with a weak D call TRBD1 (5 bases). This CDR3 has 20 amino acids. The germline V gene has CDR1 DFQATT and CDR2 SNEGSKA (reference sequence). Trimming took 5 bases from V and 0 from J, leaving 31 bases between them. CDR3 region: CSAGANPLGPLIRLNTEAFF. The CDR3 bases are TGCAGTGCTGGGGCGAACCCGCTGGGACCCTTAATTCGGTTGAACACTGAAGCTTTCTTT.